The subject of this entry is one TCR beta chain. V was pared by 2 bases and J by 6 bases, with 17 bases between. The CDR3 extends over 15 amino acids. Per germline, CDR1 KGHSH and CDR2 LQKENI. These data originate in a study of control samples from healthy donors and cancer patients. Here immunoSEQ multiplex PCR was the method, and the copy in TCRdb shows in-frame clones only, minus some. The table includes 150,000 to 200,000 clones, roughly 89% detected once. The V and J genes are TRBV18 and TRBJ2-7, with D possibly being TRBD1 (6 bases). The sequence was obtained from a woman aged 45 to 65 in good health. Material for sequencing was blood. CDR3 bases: TGTGCCAGCTCACCATCGGCTCCCCAGGGGAGCGAGCAGTACTTC. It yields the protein CASSPSAPQGSEQYF. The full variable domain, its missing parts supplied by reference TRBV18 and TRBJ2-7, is NAGVMQNPRHLVRRRGQEARLRCSPMKGHSHVYWYRQLPEEGLKFMVYLQKENIIDESGMPKERFSAEFPKEGPSILRIQQVVRGDSAAYFCASSPSAPQGSEQYFGPGTRLTVT.